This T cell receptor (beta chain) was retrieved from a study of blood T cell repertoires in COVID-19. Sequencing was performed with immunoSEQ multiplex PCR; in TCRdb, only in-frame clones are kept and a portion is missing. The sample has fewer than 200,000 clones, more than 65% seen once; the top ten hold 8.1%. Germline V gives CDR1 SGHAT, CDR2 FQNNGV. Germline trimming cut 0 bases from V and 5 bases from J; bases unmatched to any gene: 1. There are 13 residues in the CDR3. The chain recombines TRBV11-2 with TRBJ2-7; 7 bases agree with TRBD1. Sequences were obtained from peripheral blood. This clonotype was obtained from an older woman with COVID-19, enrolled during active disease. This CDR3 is CASSLERGHEQYV. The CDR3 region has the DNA TGTGCCAGCAGCTTAGAGAGGGGGCACGAGCAGTACGTC.